This record looks at one TCR beta chain sequence and its context. The antigen is unknown. The sample is drawn from a study of shared clonotypes between healthy human individuals. Healthy HIV-negative adults with no recent acute infections or vaccinations were recruited as donors. The study, taken as a whole, reports: About 5% of naive CD4 clonotypes were shared across several donors.

The CDR3 covers 13 residues. Trimming cost V 4 bases and J 5 bases, with 9 bases left between them. CDR1 and CDR2 (germline): MNHEY, SVGAGI. The material for each subset, its genomic DNA, was split evenly across several immunoSEQ plates. Replicate PCRs from sorted subsets contained approximately 200 ng DNA, which is roughly 30,000 T cell genomes. Using immunoSEQ multiplex PCR, the repertoire was profiled, and TCRdb retains in-frame clones only, with some absent. The data contain approximately 2,300,000 clones, about 90% of them singletons. The clonotype originates from a man between 18 and 35 years old in good health. Some clones in this sample may be carry-over from other donors' samples. The specimen sequenced was naive CD4+ T cells from PBMCs. Regarding subset: CD45RA+ positively selected. The V gene is TRBV6-5, the J gene TRBJ2-1; D is possibly TRBD1 (6 bases). The CDR3 nucleotides read TGTGCCAGCAGTTCGACAGGAAACAATGAGCAGTTCTTC. Protein: CASSSTGNNEQFF.